The clone carrying this T cell receptor beta chain occurred a few times. The data originate from a study of response to subunit inactivated influenza vaccine. TCRdb re-called the RT-PCR reads with MiXCR, one entry per CDR3 protein. The sample holds around 600,000 distinct CDR3 sequences; 11% are singletons and the top ten take roughly 9.6%. Looked up from germline, CDR1 is SGHTA and CDR2 is FQGNSA. After removal of 6 bases from V and 6 bases from J, the junction contained 5 bases not matched to a gene. The CDR3 length is 15 residues. The same sample was also used in a study of T cells expressing NK-cell markers. This second study notes: Scientists made TCR beta cDNA using 5'RACE template switching with UMIs. Repertoires of TCR beta were obtained from T cells sorted as CD3+CD56+NKG2C+, CD3+CD56+NKG2C- and CD3+CD56-NKG2C+.

This TCR derives from a man aged 50 to 59 who received an inactivated influenza vaccine. The starting material was PBMCs from blood, obtained on the day of vaccination. The V call is TRBV7-2, the J call TRBJ2-3, with 14 bases fitting TRBD2. As DNA, the CDR3 is TGTGCCAGCAGAAAAGGACTAGCGGGAGGCGATACGCAGTATTTT. The encoded protein is CASRKGLAGGDTQYF.